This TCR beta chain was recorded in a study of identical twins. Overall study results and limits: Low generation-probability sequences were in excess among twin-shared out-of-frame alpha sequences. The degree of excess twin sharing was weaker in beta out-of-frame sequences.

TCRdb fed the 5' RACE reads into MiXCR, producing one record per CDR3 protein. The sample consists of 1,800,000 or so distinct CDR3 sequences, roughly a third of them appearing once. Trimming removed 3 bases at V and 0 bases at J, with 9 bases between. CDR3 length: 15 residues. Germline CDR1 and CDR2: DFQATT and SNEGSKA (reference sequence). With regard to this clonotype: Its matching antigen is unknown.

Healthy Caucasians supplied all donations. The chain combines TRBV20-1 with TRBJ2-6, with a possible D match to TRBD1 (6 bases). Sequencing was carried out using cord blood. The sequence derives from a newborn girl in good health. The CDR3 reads CSASTGNSGANVLTF. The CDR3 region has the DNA TGCAGTGCTAGTACAGGGAACTCTGGGGCCAACGTCCTGACTTTC.